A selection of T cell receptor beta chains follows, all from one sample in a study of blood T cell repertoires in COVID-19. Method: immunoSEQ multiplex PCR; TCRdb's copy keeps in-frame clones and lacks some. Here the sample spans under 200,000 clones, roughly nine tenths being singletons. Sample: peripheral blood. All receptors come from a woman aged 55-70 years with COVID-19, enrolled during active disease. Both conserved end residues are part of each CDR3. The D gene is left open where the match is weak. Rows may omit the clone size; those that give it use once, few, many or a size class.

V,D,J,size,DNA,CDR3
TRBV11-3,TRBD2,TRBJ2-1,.,TGTGCCAGCAGCTTACTAGCGGCCTACAATGAGCAGTTCTTC,CASSLLAAYNEQFF
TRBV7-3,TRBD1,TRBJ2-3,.,TGTGCCAGCAGCCAAGCGGGACAGGGTGCAGATACGCAGTATTTT,CASSQAGQGADTQYF
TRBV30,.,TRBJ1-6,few,TGTGCCTGGCGCCGGGACAACACCTCACCCCTCCACTTT,CAWRRDNTSPLHF
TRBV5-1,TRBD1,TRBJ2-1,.,TGCGCCAGCAGCTTCGGACAGGGAACGAGGCTCAATGAGCAGTTCTTC,CASSFGQGTRLNEQFF
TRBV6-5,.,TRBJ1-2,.,TGTGCCAGCAGTTACTCGTTAGGGTCGGATCAGGGTGGCTACACCTTC,CASSYSLGSDQGGYTF
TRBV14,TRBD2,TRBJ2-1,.,TGTGCCAGCAGCCAAGGGACTAGCGGGAACAATGAGCAGTTCTTC,CASSQGTSGNNEQFF
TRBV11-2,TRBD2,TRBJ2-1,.,TGTGCCAGCAGCTTAGGGGGGGGAGGGCCTGGCAATGAGCAGTTCTTC,CASSLGGGGPGNEQFF
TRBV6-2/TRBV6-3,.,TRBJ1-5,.,TGTGCCAGCAGTTACTTTACCACAGGAGACTGGAATCAGCCCCAGCATTTT,CASSYFTTGDWNQPQHF
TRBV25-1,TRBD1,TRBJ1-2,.,TGTGCCAGCAGTGAAAGCGGCAGGGGGTTTGGCTACACCTTC,CASSESGRGFGYTF
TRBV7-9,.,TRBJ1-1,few,TGTGCCAGCAGCGCGGGGCTTTACTACACTGAAGCTTTCTTT,CASSAGLYYTEAFF
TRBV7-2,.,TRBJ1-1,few,TGTGCCAGCAGCTTAGCTCAGGGTGGGGCTTTCTTT,CASSLAQGGAFF
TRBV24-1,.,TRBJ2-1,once,TGTGCCACCAGTGATTATGGTACGGGGAATGAGCAGTTCTTC,CATSDYGTGNEQFF
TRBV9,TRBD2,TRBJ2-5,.,TGTGCCAGCAGCCACCCAGGACTAGCGGGAGCGGGAGAGACCCAGTACTTC,CASSHPGLAGAGETQYF
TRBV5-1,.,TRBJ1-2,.,TGCGCCAGCAGCTTGGGCCAGAACTATGGCTACACCTTC,CASSLGQNYGYTF
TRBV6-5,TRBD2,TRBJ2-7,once,TGTGCCAGTTCTAGCGGGGCCTACTCCTACGAGCAGTACTTC,CASSSGAYSYEQYF
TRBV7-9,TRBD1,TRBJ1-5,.,TGTGCCAGCAGCTTAGGGACAGGACTCACTCAGCCCCAGCATTTT,CASSLGTGLTQPQHF
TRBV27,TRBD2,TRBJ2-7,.,TGTGCCAGCAGTCCCTCCGGGAGGAGGTACGAGCAGTACTTC,CASSPSGRRYEQYF
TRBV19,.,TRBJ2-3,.,TGTGCCAGTACCCCGGGTAGCGGCACTACGCAGTATTTT,CASTPGSGTTQYF
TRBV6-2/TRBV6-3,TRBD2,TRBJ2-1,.,TGTGCCAGCAGTATAAATTGGGGACTAGCGGCATACAATGAGCAGTTCTTC,CASSINWGLAAYNEQFF
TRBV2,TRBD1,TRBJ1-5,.,TGTGCCAGCAGGGCCACAGGGGGTAGCAATCAGCCCCAGCATTTT,CASRATGGSNQPQHF
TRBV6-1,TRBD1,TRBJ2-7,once,TGTGCCAGCAGTGACAGGGGGCCCTACGAGCAGTACTTC,CASSDRGPYEQYF
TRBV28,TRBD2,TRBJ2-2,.,TGTGCCAGCAGTCTAGTCCTTAGCGGGTCCGGGGAGCTGTTTTTT,CASSLVLSGSGELFF
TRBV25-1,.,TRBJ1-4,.,TGTGCCAGCAGTGAACGGGACAAAGGTGAAAAACTGTTTTTT,CASSERDKGEKLFF
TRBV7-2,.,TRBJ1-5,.,TGTGCCAGCAGCCCACAGTCTTACAATCAGCCCCAGCATTTT,CASSPQSYNQPQHF
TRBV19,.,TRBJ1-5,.,TGTGCCAGTAGTATACGGGTGAGCGATCAGCCCCAGCATTTT,CASSIRVSDQPQHF
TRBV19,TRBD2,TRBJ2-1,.,TGTGCCAGTAGTAGGCTAGCGGGAGGGATAAGCTCCTACAATGAGCAGTTCTTC,CASSRLAGGISSYNEQFF
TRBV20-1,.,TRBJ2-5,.,TGCAGTGCTAGTAGGGAGGCCGTAGGGACCCAGTACTTC,CSASREAVGTQYF
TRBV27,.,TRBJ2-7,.,TGTGCCAGCAGCCCGCGGGGTGACACCTACGAGCAGTACTTC,CASSPRGDTYEQYF
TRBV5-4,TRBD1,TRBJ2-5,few,TGTGCCAGCAGCCGCCCGACAGGGGGGCAAGAGACCCAGTACTTC,CASSRPTGGQETQYF
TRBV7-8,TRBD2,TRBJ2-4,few,TGTGCCAGCAGCTTAGCGGGGGGGTCCAAAAACATTCAGTACTTC,CASSLAGGSKNIQYF
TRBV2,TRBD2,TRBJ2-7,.,TGTGCCAGCAGCGTACTAGCGGGAGGCTCCTACGAGCAGTACTTC,CASSVLAGGSYEQYF
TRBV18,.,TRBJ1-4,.,TGTGCCAGCTCACCTGGGCAGGGTGAAAAACTGTTTTTT,CASSPGQGEKLFF
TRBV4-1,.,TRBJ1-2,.,TGCGCCAGCAGCCAACTACGGACAAAAGGTGGCTACACCTTC,CASSQLRTKGGYTF
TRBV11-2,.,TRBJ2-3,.,TGTGCCAGCAGCTTACGACAGGTAGTCTTCACAGATACGCAGTATTTT,CASSLRQVVFTDTQYF
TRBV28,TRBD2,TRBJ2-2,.,TGTGCCAGCAGCGGGACTAGCTTTGCCGGGGAGCTGTTTTTT,CASSGTSFAGELFF